These T cell receptor beta chains were read from a single sample in a study of T cells in Graves' hyperthyroidism and ophthalmopathy. From the multiplex PCR reads, TCRdb called clonotypes with MiXCR, one entry per CDR3 protein. The sample has fewer than 750,000 distinct CDR3 sequences; roughly 14% are singletons. The sample consisted of blood. Receptors originate from a woman aged 50 to 60 with Graves' ophthalmopathy. Each CDR3 is given with its conserved first and last residue. D genes are given only for firm matches. Only part of the rows carry a size: once, few, many, or a class if the clone is expanded.

TRBJ2-7,.,TRBV20-1,.,CSARDPTGASYEQYF,TGCAGTGCTAGAGATCCCACGGGGGCGTCCTACGAGCAGTACTTC
TRBJ1-1,many,TRBV12-3/TRBV12-4,.,CASTPLGGTEAFF,TGTGCCAGCACCCCGCTGGGAGGCACTGAAGCTTTCTTT
TRBJ2-7,.,TRBV7-2,TRBD2,CASSLSGGSSYGQYF,TGTGCCAGCAGCTTAAGTGGCGGGAGTAGCTACGGGCAGTACTTC
TRBJ2-1,.,TRBV6-2/TRBV6-3,.,CATQSTSWSYNEQFF,TGTGCCACCCAATCGACTAGTTGGTCCTACAATGAGCAGTTCTTC
TRBJ2-3,many,TRBV5-1,.,CASSLVRGIGTDTQYF,TGCGCCAGCAGCTTGGTCCGGGGCATAGGCACAGATACGCAGTATTTT
TRBJ2-5,.,TRBV12-3/TRBV12-4,TRBD1,CASSPRTGRIGETQYF,TGTGCCAGCAGTCCAAGGACAGGGAGGATAGGGGAGACCCAGTACTTC
TRBJ1-6,.,TRBV9,.,CASSGLESSYNSPLHF,TGTGCCAGCAGCGGGTTAGAGAGCTCCTATAATTCACCCCTCCACTTT
TRBJ2-5,.,TRBV7-9,TRBD2,CASSPRGGARYQETQYF,TGTGCCAGCAGCCCAAGGGGAGGGGCCAGGTACCAAGAGACCCAGTACTTC
TRBJ1-1,many,TRBV13,.,CASSLRAEAFF,TGTGCCAGCAGCTTAAGAGCAGAAGCTTTCTTT
TRBJ2-3,many,TRBV12-3/TRBV12-4,.,CASSLRIIPVSTDTQYF,TGTGCCAGCAGTTTAAGGATCATTCCGGTGAGCACAGATACGCAGTATTTT
TRBJ1-4,.,TRBV29-1,.,CSARKTNEKLFF,TGCAGCGCCCGCAAAACTAATGAAAAACTGTTTTTT
TRBJ2-7,few,TRBV7-3,TRBD2,CASSLLPGGGYEQYF,TGTGCCAGCAGCTTACTTCCGGGAGGTGGATACGAGCAGTACTTC
TRBJ2-7,few,TRBV6-2/TRBV6-3,TRBD2,CASSQAGGTYEQYF,TGTGCCAGCAGTCAAGCGGGAGGAACCTACGAGCAGTACTTC
TRBJ2-6,few,TRBV20-1,.,CSARGAFSGANVLTF,TGCAGTGCTAGGGGGGCTTTCTCTGGGGCCAACGTCCTGACTTTC
TRBJ1-3,many,TRBV6-2/TRBV6-3,.,CASSYETTGQNSGNTIYF,TGTGCCAGCAGTTACGAGACAACCGGACAGAACTCTGGAAACACCATATATTTT
TRBJ2-1,many,TRBV5-1,.,CASSSTLSLGNEQFF,TGCGCCAGCAGTTCGACCCTCTCCTTAGGCAATGAGCAGTTCTTC
TRBJ1-1,many,TRBV27,TRBD1,CASSYDRVGTEAFF,TGTGCCAGCAGCTATGACAGGGTAGGCACTGAAGCTTTCTTT
TRBJ2-7,few,TRBV5-1,.,CASRPDLTQTYEQYF,TGCGCCAGCAGACCCGACCTCACACAAACCTACGAGCAGTACTTC
TRBJ2-7,.,TRBV19,TRBD2,CASNDGGTSGEQYF,TGTGCCAGTAATGACGGTGGGACTAGCGGCGAGCAGTACTTC
TRBJ2-3,many,TRBV9,.,CASSVGGSYTDTQYF,TGTGCCAGCAGCGTAGGCGGCTCATACACAGATACGCAGTATTTT
TRBJ1-3,.,TRBV5-1,.,CASSLAGTISGNTIYF,TGCGCCAGCAGCTTGGCCGGAACTATTTCTGGAAACACCATATATTTT
TRBJ1-2,few,TRBV14,.,CASSQGQVLGGYTF,TGTGCCAGCAGCCAAGGTCAGGTACTTGGAGGCTACACCTTC
TRBJ2-7,few,TRBV19,TRBD1,CATQGAHWEQYF,TGTGCCACCCAGGGGGCGCACTGGGAGCAGTACTTC
TRBJ2-2,.,TRBV3-1,.,CASTRRSGGLSLGELFF,TGTGCCAGCACCCGCCGGTCAGGGGGACTAAGTCTCGGGGAGCTGTTTTTT
TRBJ2-2,few,TRBV6-2/TRBV6-3,.,CASSYSNSYSGELFF,TGTGCCAGCAGTTACTCAAATAGCTACAGCGGGGAGCTGTTTTTT
TRBJ2-3,.,TRBV20-1,TRBD2,CSARGLAGALDTQYF,TGCAGTGCTAGGGGACTAGCGGGAGCCTTAGATACGCAGTATTTT
TRBJ1-2,.,TRBV28,.,CASSPNRVGALHGYTF,TGTGCCAGCAGTCCTAACAGGGTGGGGGCTCTACATGGCTACACCTTC
TRBJ2-7,many,TRBV28,.,CASSTQRGYEQYF,TGTGCCAGCAGTACCCAAAGGGGGTACGAGCAGTACTTC
TRBJ2-5,many,TRBV11-2,TRBD2,CASSVAGTSGRGRSYQETQYF,TGTGCCAGCAGCGTCGCCGGGACTAGCGGGAGGGGACGAAGCTACCAAGAGACCCAGTACTTC